The 10 T cell receptor beta chains given below trace back to one sample, sequenced in a study of regulatory T cells in long-lasting Graves disease. TCR beta libraries were built with iRepertoire HTBI primers and Arm-PCR of CDR3 regions. TCRdb reprocessed the multiplex PCR reads via MiXCR and lists one record per CDR3 protein. Here the sample spans hundreds of thousands of distinct CDR3 sequences, 15% to 20% being singletons. Time point indicated: newly diagnosed GD, antithyroid drugs for less than 3 months. The TCR library used RNA extracted from PBMCs. These data were also filed under a second study, of T cells in Graves' hyperthyroidism and ophthalmopathy.

The sample consisted of peripheral blood mononuclear cells (PBMCs), taken at new diagnosis, from a patient treated with antithyroid drugs. The receptors come from a woman aged 30 to 39 with Graves disease.

This clonotype was counted only a few times. The chain couples TRBV3-1 to TRBJ2-1, with TRBD2 as a possible D gene (6 bases). There are 15 residues in the CDR3. Germline-derived CDR1 and CDR2 are LGHDT and YNNKEL (reference sequence). Trimming shortened V by 1 base and J by 4 bases, and 11 bases separated the two germline ends. In nucleotides, the CDR3 is TGTGCCAGCAGCCAAGGAGAGGGAGGATACAATGAGCAGTTCTTC. This translates into CASSQGEGGYNEQFF.

This chain connects TRBV6-2 or TRBV6-3 to TRBJ1-4, with D tentatively TRBD1 (5 bases). The CDR3 length is 13 residues. In germline, CDR1 is MNHEY, CDR2 SVGEGT. Trimming took off 5 bases at V and 7 bases at J, with 11 bases between the two ends. The DNA of the CDR3 is TGTGCCAGCAGTCGGACAATTGGTGAAAAACTGTTTTTT. The encoded protein is CASSRTIGEKLFF.

This rearrangement joins TRBV20-1 to TRBJ2-1; D is possibly TRBD1 (6 bases). Trimming stripped 6 bases from V and 6 bases from J, with 15 bases between. CDR1 is DFQATT and CDR2 is SNEGSKA in the germline V gene (reference sequence). The CDR3 spans 13 residues. DNA for the CDR3: TGCAGTGCGTTCAGGGGTGAAAGCAATGAGCAGTTCTTC. It is translated as CSAFRGESNEQFF.

This clonotype was observed at least ten times. This rearrangement joins TRBV10-3 to TRBJ2-7, with D uncertain. Germline lookup yields CDR1 ENHRY and CDR2 SYGVKD. CDR3 length: 14 amino acids. With 2 bases removed from V and 6 bases from J, the gap between germline ends came to 14 bases. CDR3 loop: CAISETLSEVEQYF. The CDR3 nucleotides are TGTGCCATCAGTGAGACCCTATCCGAAGTCGAGCAGTACTTC.

This clonotype appeared a few times. The chain is built from TRBV28 and TRBJ2-6; D is unresolved. This CDR3 region has 17 residues. Germline CDR1 reads MDHEN; CDR2 reads SYDVKM. V lost 5 bases and J 0 bases, leaving 14 bases between the germline ends. The CDR3 coding sequence is TGTGCCAGCAGTCACCAGGCAGGCCACTCTGGGGCCAACGTCCTGACTTTC. Protein sequence: CASSHQAGHSGANVLTF.

The V and J genes are TRBV24-1 and TRBJ1-2; D is possibly TRBD1 (5 bases). V lost 0 bases and J lost 4, with 14 bases in between. Germline V CDR1 and CDR2: KGHDR, SFDVKD. The CDR3 totals 16 residues. The CDR3 here is CATSDLKSPGTYGYTF. The DNA for the CDR3 is TGTGCCACCAGTGATTTGAAAAGCCCAGGGACCTATGGCTACACCTTC.

The gene calls are TRBV5-1 and TRBJ2-3; TRBD2 aligns across 9 bases. Germline V gene sequence: CDR1 SGHRS, CDR2 YFSETQ. This CDR3 comprises 16 residues. V dropped 2 bases and J dropped 1; count of bases not matched to a gene: 5. CDR3 DNA: TGCGCCAGCAGCTTCGGACTAGCGCTTGGCACAGATACGCAGTATTTT. It encodes CASSFGLALGTDTQYF.

This clonotype occurred a few times. V and J are TRBV6-5 and TRBJ1-2, with D unclear. V shed 2 bases and J shed 4 bases, with 8 bases lying between them. The CDR3 totals 13 residues. CDR1 is MNHEY and CDR2 is SVGAGI in the germline V gene. The CDR3 loop is CASSYMGVYGYTF. CDR3 coding DNA: TGTGCCAGCAGTTACATGGGAGTCTATGGCTACACCTTC.

Concerning this clonotype itself: This may be a read error: a much more frequent sequence differs by one nucleotide. The CDR3 does not end in the conserved phenylalanine or tryptophan, so this is likely a read error. This chain links TRBV7-8 with TRBJ2-5; D not certain. CDR3 size: 11 residues. V lost 3 bases and J 7 bases, leaving 6 bases between the germline ends. Germline V gene sequence: CDR1 SGHVS, CDR2 FQNEAQ. The CDR3 protein is CASSFDRTQYS. CDR3 DNA: TGTGCCAGCAGCTTCGACCGGACCCAGTACTCC.

This clonotype occurred many times. The chain links TRBV6-1 to TRBJ1-5; D remains ambiguous. This CDR3 region has 13 residues. Germline V gives CDR1 MNHNS, CDR2 SASEGT. V shed 7 bases and J shed 0 bases, with 7 bases lying between them. CDR3 loop: CASKAGSNQPQHF. In nucleotides, the CDR3 is TGTGCCAGCAAAGCGGGTAGCAATCAGCCCCAGCATTTT.